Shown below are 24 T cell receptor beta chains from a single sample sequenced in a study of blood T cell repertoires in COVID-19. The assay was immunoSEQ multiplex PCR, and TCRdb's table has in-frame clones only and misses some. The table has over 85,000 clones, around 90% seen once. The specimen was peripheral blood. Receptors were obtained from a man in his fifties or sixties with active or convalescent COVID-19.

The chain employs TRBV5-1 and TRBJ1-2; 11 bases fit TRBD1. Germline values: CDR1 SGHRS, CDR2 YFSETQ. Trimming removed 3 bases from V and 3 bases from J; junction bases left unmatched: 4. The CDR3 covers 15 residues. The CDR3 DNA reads TGCGCCAGCAGCTCTGGACAGGGGGCGGACTATGGCTACACCTTC. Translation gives CASSSGQGADYGYTF.

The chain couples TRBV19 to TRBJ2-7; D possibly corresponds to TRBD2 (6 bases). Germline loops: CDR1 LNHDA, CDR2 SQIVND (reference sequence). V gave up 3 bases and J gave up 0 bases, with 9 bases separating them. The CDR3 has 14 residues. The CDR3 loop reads CASSIWDCSYEQYV. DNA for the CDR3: TGTGCCAGTAGTATCTGGGACTGCTCCTACGAGCAGTACGTC.

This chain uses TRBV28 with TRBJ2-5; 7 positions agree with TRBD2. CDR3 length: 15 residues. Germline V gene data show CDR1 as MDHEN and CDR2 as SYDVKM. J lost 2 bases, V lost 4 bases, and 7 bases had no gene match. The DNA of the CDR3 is TGTGCCAGCAGTTCTCAGCAGGGAGGGCAAGAGACCCAGTACTTC. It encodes CASSSQQGGQETQYF.

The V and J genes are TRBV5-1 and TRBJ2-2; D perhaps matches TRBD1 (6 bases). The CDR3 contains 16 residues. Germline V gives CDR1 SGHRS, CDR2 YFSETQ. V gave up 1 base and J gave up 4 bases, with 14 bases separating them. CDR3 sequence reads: CASSLYRARGTGELFF. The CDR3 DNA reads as TGCGCCAGCAGCTTGTACAGGGCCCGGGGCACCGGGGAGCTGTTTTTT.

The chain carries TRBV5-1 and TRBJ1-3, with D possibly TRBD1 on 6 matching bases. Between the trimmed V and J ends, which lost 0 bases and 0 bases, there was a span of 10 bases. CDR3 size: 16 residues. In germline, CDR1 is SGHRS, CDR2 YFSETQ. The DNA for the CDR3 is TGCGCCAGCAGCTTGGAGGGGGTTAGCTCTGGAAACACCATATATTTT. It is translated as CASSLEGVSSGNTIYF.

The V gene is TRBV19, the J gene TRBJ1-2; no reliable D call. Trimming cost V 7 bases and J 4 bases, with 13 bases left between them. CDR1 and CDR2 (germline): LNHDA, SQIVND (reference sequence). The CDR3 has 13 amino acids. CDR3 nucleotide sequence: TGTGCCAGTACTACGGAGATGCTCTATGGCTACACCTTC. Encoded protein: CASTTEMLYGYTF.

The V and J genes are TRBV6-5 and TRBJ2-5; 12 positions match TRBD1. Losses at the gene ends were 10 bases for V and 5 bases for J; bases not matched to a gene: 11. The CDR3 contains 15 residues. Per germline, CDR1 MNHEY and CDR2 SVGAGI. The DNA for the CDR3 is TGTGCCACGGGAGGGGGACAGGGGGCGAGGGAGACCCAGTACTTC. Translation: CATGGGQGARETQYF.

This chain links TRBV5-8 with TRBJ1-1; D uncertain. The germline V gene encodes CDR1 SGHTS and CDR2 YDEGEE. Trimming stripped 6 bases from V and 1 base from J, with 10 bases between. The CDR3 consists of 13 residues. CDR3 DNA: TGTGCCAGCAATATTAGGAGGAACACTGAAGCTTTCTTT. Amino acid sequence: CASNIRRNTEAFF.

CDR3 in DNA: TGTGCCAGCAGTGAAGACGGTGGCTACACCTTC. Its translation is CASSEDGGYTF. The chain couples TRBV6-1 to TRBJ1-2; no clear D. The CDR3 totals 11 residues. Between the trimmed V and J ends, which lost 1 base and 7 bases, there was a span of 4 bases. Per germline, CDR1 MNHNS and CDR2 SASEGT.

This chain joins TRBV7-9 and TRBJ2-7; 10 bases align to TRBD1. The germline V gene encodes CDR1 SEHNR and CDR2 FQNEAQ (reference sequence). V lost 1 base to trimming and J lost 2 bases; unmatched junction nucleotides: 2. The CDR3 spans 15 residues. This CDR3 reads CASSLVGTGAYEQYV. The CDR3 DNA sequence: TGTGCCAGCAGCTTAGTAGGGACAGGGGCCTACGAGCAGTACGTC.

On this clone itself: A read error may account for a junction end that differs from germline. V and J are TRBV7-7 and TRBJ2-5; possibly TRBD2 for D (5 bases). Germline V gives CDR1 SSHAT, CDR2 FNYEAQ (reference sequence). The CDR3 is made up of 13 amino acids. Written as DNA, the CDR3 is TGTGCCAGCAGACCAAACGGATGGGAGACTCAGTACTTC. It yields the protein CASRPNGWETQYF.

The CDR3 DNA follows: TGCAGCGTTGAAACAGGGGGTGAGGCCGGGGAGCTGTTTTTT. This sequence encodes CSVETGGEAGELFF. The rearrangement joins TRBV29-1 to TRBJ2-2; 8 bases map to TRBD1. This CDR3 has 14 residues. J lost 6 bases, V lost 2 bases, and 5 bases had no gene match. The germline CDR1 and CDR2 sequences are SQVTM and ANQGSEA.

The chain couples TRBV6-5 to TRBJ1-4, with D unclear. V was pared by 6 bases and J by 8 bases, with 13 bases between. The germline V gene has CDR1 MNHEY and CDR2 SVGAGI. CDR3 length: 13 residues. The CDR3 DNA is TGTGCCAGCAGCACCGCGGTCGCCGAAAAACTGTTTTTT. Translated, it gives CASSTAVAEKLFF.

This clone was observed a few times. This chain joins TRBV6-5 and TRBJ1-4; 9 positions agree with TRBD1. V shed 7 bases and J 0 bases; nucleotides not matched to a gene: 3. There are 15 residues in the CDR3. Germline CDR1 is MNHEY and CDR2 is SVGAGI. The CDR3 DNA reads TGTGCCAGCAAGGGACAGGGTGCAACTAATGAAAAACTGTTTTTT. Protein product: CASKGQGATNEKLFF.

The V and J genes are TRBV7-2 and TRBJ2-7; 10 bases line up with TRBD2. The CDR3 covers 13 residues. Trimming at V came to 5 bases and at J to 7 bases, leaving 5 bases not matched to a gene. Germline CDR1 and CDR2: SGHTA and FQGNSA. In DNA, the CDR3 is TGTGCCAGCAGCCAGGGACTAGCGAGGGAGCAGTACTTC. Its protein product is CASSQGLAREQYF.

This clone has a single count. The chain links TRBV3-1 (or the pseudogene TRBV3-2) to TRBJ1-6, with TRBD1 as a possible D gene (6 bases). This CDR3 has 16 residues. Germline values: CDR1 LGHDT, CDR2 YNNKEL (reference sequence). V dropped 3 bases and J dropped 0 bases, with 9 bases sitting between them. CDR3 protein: CASSQQGRSYNSPLHF. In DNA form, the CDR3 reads TGTGCCAGCAGCCAGCAGGGGCGCTCCTATAATTCACCCCTCCACTTT.

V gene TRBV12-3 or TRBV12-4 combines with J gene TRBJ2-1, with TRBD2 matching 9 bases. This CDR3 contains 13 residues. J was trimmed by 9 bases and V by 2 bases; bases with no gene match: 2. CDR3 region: CASSLSGGPEQFF. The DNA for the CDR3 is TGTGCCAGCAGTTTAAGCGGGGGGCCTGAGCAGTTCTTC.

The CDR3 loop reads CASSLEGQLNTEAFF. The DNA for the CDR3 is TGTGCCAGCAGCTTAGAGGGACAATTAAACACTGAAGCTTTCTTT. The chain joins TRBV7-9 to TRBJ1-1, with D maybe TRBD1 (6 bases). Germline V lookup: CDR1 SEHNR, CDR2 FQNEAQ (reference sequence). The V end lost 1 base, the J end lost 2 bases, and 11 bases lay between the germline ends. The CDR3 totals 15 residues.

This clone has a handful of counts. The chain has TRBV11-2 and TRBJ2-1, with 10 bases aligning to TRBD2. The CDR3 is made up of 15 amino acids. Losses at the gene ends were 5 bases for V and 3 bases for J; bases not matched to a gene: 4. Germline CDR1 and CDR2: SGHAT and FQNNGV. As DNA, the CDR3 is TGTGCCAGCAGCCCTCTAGCGGGGGTCTACAATGAGCAGTTCTTC. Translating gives CASSPLAGVYNEQFF.

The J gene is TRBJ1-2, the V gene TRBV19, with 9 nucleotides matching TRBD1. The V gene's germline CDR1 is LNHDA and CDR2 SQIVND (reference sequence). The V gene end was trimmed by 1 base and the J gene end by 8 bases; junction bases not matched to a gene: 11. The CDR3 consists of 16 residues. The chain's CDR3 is CASSIVPLTGGDGYTF. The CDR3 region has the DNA TGTGCCAGTAGTATAGTACCCCTGACAGGGGGAGACGGCTACACCTTC.

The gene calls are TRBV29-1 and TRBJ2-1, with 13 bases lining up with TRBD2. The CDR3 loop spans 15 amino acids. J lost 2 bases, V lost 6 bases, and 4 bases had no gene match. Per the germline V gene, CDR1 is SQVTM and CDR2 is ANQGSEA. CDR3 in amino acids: CSVRTSGGTYNEQFF. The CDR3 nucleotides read TGCAGCGTCCGGACTAGCGGGGGCACCTACAATGAGCAGTTCTTC.

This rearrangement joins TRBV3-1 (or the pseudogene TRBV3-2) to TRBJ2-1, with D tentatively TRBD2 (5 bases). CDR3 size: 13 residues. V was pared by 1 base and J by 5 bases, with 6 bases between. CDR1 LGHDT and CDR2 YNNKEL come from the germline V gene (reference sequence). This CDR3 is CASSQAGNNEQFF. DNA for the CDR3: TGTGCCAGCAGCCAAGCGGGGAACAATGAGCAGTTCTTC.

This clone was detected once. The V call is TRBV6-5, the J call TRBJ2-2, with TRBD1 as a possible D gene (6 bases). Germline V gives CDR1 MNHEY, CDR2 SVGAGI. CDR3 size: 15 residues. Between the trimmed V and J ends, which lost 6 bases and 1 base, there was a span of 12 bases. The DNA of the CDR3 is TGTGCCAGCAGCCTACAGACAGGGAACACCGGGGAGCTGTTTTTT. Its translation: CASSLQTGNTGELFF.

CDR3 in amino acids: CASSADRGSGNTIYF. CDR3 sequence (DNA): TGTGCCAGCAGCGCGGACAGGGGCTCTGGAAACACCATATATTTT. V is TRBV5-4 and J is TRBJ1-3; 9 nucleotides match TRBD1. V was pared by 4 bases and J by 0 bases, with 2 bases of the junction left unmatched. This CDR3 spans 15 amino acids. Germline V lookup: CDR1 SGHNT, CDR2 YYREEE (reference sequence). The full variable domain, its missing parts supplied by reference TRBV5-4 and TRBJ1-3, is ETGVTQSPTHLIKTRGQQVTLRCSSQSGHNTVSWYQQALGQGPQFIFQYYREEENGRGNFPPRFSGLQFPNYSSELNVNALELDDSALYLCASSADRGSGNTIYFGEGSWLTVV.